This passage covers 19 T cell receptor beta chains from one sample sequenced in a study of blood T cell repertoires in COVID-19. Measured with immunoSEQ multiplex PCR; TCRdb has only the in-frame clones, and not every one. This table holds about 140,000 clones, 85% to 90% found once. Sequencing was performed on peripheral blood. These receptors were obtained from a human donor in a cohort sampled during active COVID-19.

This chain joins TRBV3-1 (or the pseudogene TRBV3-2) and TRBJ2-1, with 9 bases fitting TRBD2. CDR1 LGHDT and CDR2 YNNKEL come from the germline V gene (reference sequence). The CDR3 runs 16 residues. J gave up 4 bases and V 3 bases, and 7 bases lay outside the gene matches. The CDR3 bases are TGTGCCAGCAGCCAGCATGCAGCGGGGGGTTACAATGAGCAGTTCTTC. This codes for CASSQHAAGGYNEQFF.

The rearrangement joins TRBV5-1 to TRBJ1-2; TRBD1 matches at 11 bases. Germline trimming cut 3 bases from V and 2 bases from J; bases unmatched to any gene: 3. CDR3 length: 15 amino acids. Germline assignment: CDR1 SGHRS and CDR2 YFSETQ. CDR3 amino acids: CASSSWTGGNYGYTF. The CDR3 DNA sequence: TGCGCCAGCAGCTCTTGGACAGGGGGCAACTATGGCTACACCTTC.

In this sample, this clone turned up once. This rearrangement joins TRBV6-5 to TRBJ2-5; D perhaps matches TRBD1 (5 bases). Per germline, CDR1 MNHEY and CDR2 SVGAGI. This CDR3 is built from 12 residues. V lost 7 bases to trimming and J lost 5 bases, with 11 bases between them. The CDR3 spells CASKAGWETQYF. For the CDR3, the DNA is TGTGCCAGCAAAGCAGGGTGGGAGACCCAGTACTTC.

This clone has a handful of counts. This rearrangement joins TRBV5-1 to TRBJ1-1, with TRBD1 identical over 8 bases. Losses at the gene ends were 4 bases for V and 2 bases for J; bases not matched to a gene: 10. The CDR3 spans 16 residues. Per germline, CDR1 SGHRS and CDR2 YFSETQ. CDR3 sequence: CASSPDRGWANTEAFF. Here the CDR3 DNA reads TGCGCCAGCAGCCCCGACAGGGGTTGGGCTAACACTGAAGCTTTCTTT.

This clone came up once. V gene TRBV28 combines with J gene TRBJ2-1; 9 bases fit TRBD2. With 2 bases clipped from V and 5 bases from J, the junction kept 16 bases outside the gene matches. Germline V gives CDR1 MDHEN, CDR2 SYDVKM. The CDR3 covers 19 residues. The CDR3 protein is CASSLPPWLPSGTNNEQFF. The CDR3, as DNA: TGTGCCAGCAGTTTACCCCCTTGGTTGCCTAGCGGGACGAACAATGAGCAGTTCTTC.

The rearrangement uses TRBV7-8 and TRBJ1-5; possible D gene TRBD1, 6 bases. CDR1 is SGHVS and CDR2 is FQNEAQ in the germline V gene. This CDR3 has 18 residues. Trimming took off 5 bases at V and 6 bases at J, with 26 bases between the two ends. The CDR3 sequence: CASSSRGDRGAGVQPQHF. DNA of the CDR3: TGTGCCAGCAGCAGTAGAGGGGATCGGGGGGCAGGGGTTCAGCCCCAGCATTTT.

The chain is built from TRBV7-9 and TRBJ1-2; TRBD1 is a possible D gene (5 bases). Trimming pared 1 base from V and 8 bases from J, leaving 17 bases between. Per the germline V gene, CDR1 is SEHNR and CDR2 is FQNEAQ (reference sequence). This CDR3 contains 15 residues. Here the CDR3 reads CASSLGGTSYAGYTF. In DNA form, the CDR3 reads TGTGCCAGCAGCTTAGGGGGGACTTCCTATGCGGGCTACACCTTC.

This clone has just one count. V gene TRBV3-1 (or the pseudogene TRBV3-2) combines with J gene TRBJ2-5; TRBD2 matches 10 bases. J was trimmed by 5 bases and V by 4 bases; bases with no gene match: 13. This CDR3 is 17 amino acids long. Per the germline V gene, CDR1 is LGHDT and CDR2 is YNNKEL (reference sequence). The CDR3 sequence: CASSLRRIAGGRETQYF. The CDR3 DNA reads as TGTGCCAGCAGCCTCCGAAGGATAGCGGGGGGCCGGGAGACCCAGTACTTC.

The chain joins TRBV6-5 to TRBJ2-2; D is possibly TRBD1 (6 bases). CDR1 is MNHEY, CDR2 SVGAGI, per germline. The V and J ends lost 6 bases and 2 bases respectively, with 13 bases between them. This CDR3 region has 15 residues. This chain's CDR3 is CASRKTGVNTGELFF. The CDR3 DNA reads as TGTGCCAGCAGGAAGACAGGTGTTAACACCGGGGAGCTGTTTTTT.

The V gene is TRBV2, the J gene TRBJ2-5; D might be TRBD1 (5 bases). V was cut by 4 bases and J by 5 bases, with 11 bases left in between. This CDR3 is 13 amino acids long. Germline V gene lookup returns CDR1 SNHLY and CDR2 FYNNEI. CDR3 amino acids: CASSGKRQETQYF. In DNA, the CDR3 is TGTGCCAGCAGTGGTAAGCGACAGGAGACCCAGTACTTC.

The chain carries TRBV28 and TRBJ1-2; possible D gene TRBD1, 5 bases. Germline V gives CDR1 MDHEN, CDR2 SYDVKM. The germline V and J ends were trimmed by 6 bases and 7 bases, with 15 bases remaining between them. CDR3 length: 13 amino acids. In DNA, the CDR3 is TGTGCCAGCAGCAAAACAGGAATTCCTGGCTACACCTTC. Amino acids: CASSKTGIPGYTF.

Only one count was recorded for this clone. The chain couples TRBV27 to TRBJ2-1; TRBD2 agrees at 7 bases. The trim removed 3 bases at V and 4 bases at J, leaving 3 bases unmatched. This CDR3 is 14 amino acids long. CDR1 and CDR2 from the germline V gene are MNHEY and SMNVEV (reference sequence). The CDR3 reads CASSLASGYNEQFF. CDR3 coding DNA: TGTGCCAGCAGTTTGGCTAGCGGATACAATGAGCAGTTCTTC.

The V gene is TRBV30, the J gene TRBJ1-3, with 8 bases lining up with TRBD1. The CDR3 is 15 residues long. V shed 4 bases, J shed 3 bases, and the junction held 8 bases outside the gene matches. The germline V gene has CDR1 GTSNPN and CDR2 SVGIG (reference sequence). CDR3 region: CAWNGNRGGGNTIYF. The CDR3 coding sequence is TGTGCCTGGAACGGGAACAGGGGGGGTGGAAACACCATATATTTT.

The rearrangement links TRBV10-2 to TRBJ2-7; possible D gene TRBD2, 5 bases. V lost 0 bases and J lost 4, with 10 bases in between. Germline V gene data show CDR1 as WSHSY and CDR2 as SAAADI. The CDR3 sequence is 14 residues long. The CDR3 coding sequence is TGCGCCAGCAGTGAGTCGGGAGTCTGGTACGAGCAGTACTTC. Its protein is CASSESGVWYEQYF.

The chain carries TRBV19 and TRBJ1-5; 8 nucleotides agree with TRBD1. There are 16 residues in the CDR3. Trimming removed 4 bases from V and 5 bases from J; junction bases left unmatched: 10. Germline CDR1 and CDR2: LNHDA and SQIVND (reference sequence). CDR3 region: CASSTFDRGFDQPQHF. The CDR3 DNA follows: TGTGCCAGTAGTACGTTTGACAGGGGATTCGATCAGCCCCAGCATTTT.

The table lists this clone with a few counts. The chain joins TRBV2 to TRBJ1-1; the D is unclear. Germline V gene sequence: CDR1 SNHLY, CDR2 FYNNEI. The CDR3 sequence is 13 residues long. Trimming removed 7 bases at V and 1 base at J, with 10 bases between. The CDR3 is CASTERWNTEAFF. The CDR3 nucleotides read TGTGCCAGCACCGAACGGTGGAACACTGAAGCTTTCTTT.

The chain has TRBV15 and TRBJ1-2; D unresolved. CDR1 and CDR2 (germline): LNHNV, YYDKDF (reference sequence). The CDR3 sequence is 14 residues long. The V gene lost 3 bases and the J gene lost 7 bases, with 15 bases spanning the gap. The DNA for the CDR3 is TGTGCCACCAGCAGCCTCTGGGCTGAAGCTGGCTACACCTTC. Translated, it gives CATSSLWAEAGYTF.

This clone has only one observation. The V gene is TRBV28, the J gene TRBJ2-3; 11 bases are shared with TRBD1. The V gene's germline CDR1 is MDHEN and CDR2 SYDVKM. V dropped 3 bases and J dropped 7; count of bases not matched to a gene: 12. CDR3 length: 17 residues. The CDR3 region has the DNA TGTGCCAGCAGTTTCGGGACAGGGGGAAGTTGGGGGAATACGCAGTATTTT. Translating it yields CASSFGTGGSWGNTQYF.

CDR3 amino acids: CASSFVRGLAGGDKSEQYF. The CDR3 DNA reads TGTGCCAGCAGTTTCGTGAGGGGACTAGCGGGAGGGGACAAGAGCGAGCAGTACTTC. This rearrangement joins TRBV28 to TRBJ2-7, with 16 nucleotides matching TRBD2. The CDR3 has 19 residues. The junction had 14 bases not matched to a gene; V was cut back by 3 bases and J by 6 bases. Germline assignment: CDR1 MDHEN and CDR2 SYDVKM.